Presented here are 31 T cell receptor beta chains from one specimen sequenced in a study of blood T cell repertoires in COVID-19. Using immunoSEQ multiplex PCR, the repertoire was profiled, and TCRdb retains in-frame clones only, with some absent. The table has roughly 200,000 clones, roughly 80% seen once. Specimen: peripheral blood. These receptor sequences come from a middle-aged woman with COVID-19, enrolled during active disease.

V is TRBV7-2 and J is TRBJ2-2, with TRBD2 matching over 14 bases. CDR3 size: 18 residues. V was pared by 4 bases and J by 4 bases, with 8 bases of the junction left unmatched. From germline, CDR1 is SGHTA and CDR2 FQGNSA. CDR3 DNA: TGTGCCAGCAGCTATGGGACTAGCGGGAGAATAAGCACCGGGGAGCTGTTTTTT. This sequence encodes CASSYGTSGRISTGELFF.

This clone was picked up one time. The DNA for the CDR3 is TGTGCCAGCAGCCAAGTCTGGGCTAGCGGGGGCTCCTACGAGCAGTACTTC. Translating it yields CASSQVWASGGSYEQYF. The V call is TRBV3-1 (or the pseudogene TRBV3-2), the J call TRBJ2-7, with 10 positions matching TRBD2. Germline loops: CDR1 LGHDT, CDR2 YNNKEL (reference sequence). V shed 1 base and J 0 bases; nucleotides not matched to a gene: 6. The CDR3 runs 17 residues.

The chain joins TRBV5-1 to TRBJ1-2; 8 bases map to TRBD1. CDR1 SGHRS and CDR2 YFSETQ come from the germline V gene. J gave up 7 bases and V 4 bases, and 9 bases lay outside the gene matches. The CDR3 is 14 residues long. The CDR3 DNA follows: TGCGCCAGCAGCATCGACAGGGGCAGCGGTGGCTACACCTTC. This gives the protein CASSIDRGSGGYTF.

This rearrangement joins TRBV7-2 to TRBJ2-3; 10 bases map to TRBD2. The J segment lost 1 base and the V segment lost 5 bases, leaving 3 bases of the junction unmatched. The CDR3 has 15 amino acids. Looked up from germline, CDR1 is SGHTA and CDR2 is FQGNSA. The DNA of the CDR3 is TGTGCCAGCAGCACTGGACTAGCGGGCACAGATACGCAGTATTTT. Translating it yields CASSTGLAGTDTQYF. Full variable domain (rest looked up from reference TRBV7-2 and TRBJ2-3): GAGVSQSPSNKVTEKGKDVELRCDPISGHTALYWYRQSLGQGLEFLIYFQGNSAPDKSGLPSDRFSAERTGGSVSTLTIQRTQQEDSAVYLCASSTGLAGTDTQYFGPGTRLTVL.

The chain joins TRBV5-4 to TRBJ2-2; tentatively, D is TRBD1 (6 bases). Germline loops: CDR1 SGHNT, CDR2 YYREEE (reference sequence). V dropped 2 bases and J dropped 5 bases, with 13 bases sitting between them. CDR3 length: 15 amino acids. CDR3 loop: CASSFGQSHTGELFF. The CDR3 nucleotides are TGTGCCAGCAGCTTTGGACAGTCACATACCGGGGAGCTGTTTTTT.

This clone came up once. The chain is built from TRBV7-2 and TRBJ1-5; D not resolved. This CDR3 is built from 15 residues. The V end lost 4 bases, the J end lost 0 bases, and 10 bases lay between the germline ends. Germline V CDR1 and CDR2: SGHTA, FQGNSA. In nucleotides, the CDR3 is TGTGCCAGCAGCTCCGATAGTTATAGCAATCAGCCCCAGCATTTT. Translating it yields CASSSDSYSNQPQHF.

The chain carries TRBV5-8 and TRBJ1-2; D is undetermined. The germline gives CDR1 SGHTS, CDR2 YDEGEE. Trimming took off 4 bases at V and 8 bases at J, with 18 bases between the two ends. The CDR3 sequence is 14 residues long. CDR3 amino acids: CASSPRIRFVGYTF. The CDR3 DNA reads as TGTGCCAGCAGCCCGAGGATCCGATTTGTGGGCTACACCTTC.

This clone was observed a single time. The rearrangement joins TRBV11-3 to TRBJ2-1, with TRBD2 matching 15 bases. Germline loops: CDR1 SGHNT, CDR2 YENEEA. The V segment lost 4 bases and the J segment 5 bases; nucleotides outside the gene matches: 3. The CDR3 sequence is 16 residues long. The CDR3 DNA is TGTGCCAGCAGCTCCGGGACTAGCGGGGGGAACAATGAGCAGTTCTTC. Its translation is CASSSGTSGGNNEQFF.

V usage is TRBV27 and J usage is TRBJ2-1; TRBD1 aligns across 9 bases. Germline V CDR1 and CDR2: MNHEY, SMNVEV (reference sequence). V was clipped by 7 bases and J by 0 bases; unmatched bases: 19. This CDR3 comprises 20 residues. CDR3 protein: CASIAGTGSLRLSSYNEQFF. The DNA for the CDR3 is TGTGCCAGCATAGCCGGGACAGGGTCGCTACGGCTTAGCTCCTACAATGAGCAGTTCTTC.

This clone was counted a few times. V and J are TRBV19 and TRBJ2-5; possibly TRBD1 for D (5 bases). The germline V gene encodes CDR1 LNHDA and CDR2 SQIVND (reference sequence). CDR3 length: 14 amino acids. V was clipped by 5 bases and J by 1 base, with 11 bases between them. As DNA, the CDR3 is TGTGCCAGTAGTCAGGGATTTGGCCAAGAGACCCAGTACTTC. Amino acids: CASSQGFGQETQYF. Looking up the rest from reference TRBV19 and TRBJ2-5 gives the full variable domain: DGGITQSPKYLFRKEGQNVTLSCEQNLNHDAMYWYRQDPGQGLRLIYYSQIVNDFQKGDIAEGYSVSREKKESFPLTVTSAQKNPTAFYLCASSQGFGQETQYFGPGTRLLVL.

The V and J genes are TRBV14 and TRBJ2-2; 10 bases map to TRBD1. Germline lookup yields CDR1 SGHDN and CDR2 FVKESK. After removal of 4 bases from V and 4 bases from J, the junction contained 0 bases not matched to a gene. The CDR3 runs to 14 residues. DNA of the CDR3: TGTGCCAGCAGCCGACAGGGGGCCACCGGGGAGCTGTTTTTT. Translated: CASSRQGATGELFF.

This clone was picked up one time. This rearrangement joins TRBV11-2 to TRBJ1-2; unclear D gene. This CDR3 contains 12 residues. Germline lookup yields CDR1 SGHAT and CDR2 FQNNGV. V lost 7 bases, J lost 8 bases, and 14 bases lay in between. CDR3 DNA sequence: TGTGCCAGCAACCCTTGGGAGTACGGCTACACCTTC. Translating it yields CASNPWEYGYTF.

This clone was seen a few times. This CDR3 is CASTATGTGVPEAFF. The DNA of the CDR3 is TGTGCCAGTACAGCCACTGGGACAGGGGTACCTGAAGCTTTCTTT. V and J are TRBV19 and TRBJ1-1, with 10 bases identical to TRBD1. Germline V CDR1 and CDR2: LNHDA, SQIVND (reference sequence). The CDR3 is 15 residues long. After removal of 7 bases from V and 6 bases from J, the junction contained 11 bases not matched to a gene.

J is TRBJ2-1 and V is TRBV12-5; 9 bases fit TRBD2. There are 16 residues in the CDR3. The ends lost 1 base at V and 4 bases at J; junction bases unmatched: 5. Germline V gene sequence: CDR1 LGHNT, CDR2 FRNRAP. DNA for the CDR3: TGTGCTAGTGGTTTGGGGATAGCGGGAGTTTACAATGAGCAGTTCTTC. Its translation: CASGLGIAGVYNEQFF.

This clone was observed once. The chain links TRBV5-1 to TRBJ2-1; 10 bases map to TRBD2. The CDR3 contains 18 residues. V dropped 0 bases and J dropped 10; count of bases not matched to a gene: 16. CDR1 SGHRS and CDR2 YFSETQ come from the germline V gene. CDR3 in DNA: TGCGCCAGCAGCTTGGGTGGTAGCGGGAGGTCTTCTAGAGGAGAGCAGTTCTTC. It encodes CASSLGGSGRSSRGEQFF.

This sequence joins TRBV6-1 and TRBJ1-5; perhaps TRBD1 as D (6 bases). V was cut by 2 bases and J by 0 bases, with 23 bases left in between. The CDR3 length is 20 residues. Per the germline V gene, CDR1 is MNHNS and CDR2 is SASEGT. CDR3 protein: CASSEKSDRPRGYSNQPQHF. The CDR3 nucleotides read TGTGCCAGCAGTGAAAAATCTGACAGGCCCCGTGGCTATAGCAATCAGCCCCAGCATTTT.

The genes are TRBV29-1 and TRBJ1-1; TRBD1 might be the D (5 bases). The germline CDR1 and CDR2 sequences are SQVTM and ANQGSEA. This CDR3 is built from 11 residues. With 2 bases removed from V and 8 bases from J, the gap between germline ends came to 9 bases. The CDR3 is CSVEQGPEAFF. The CDR3, as DNA: TGCAGCGTTGAACAGGGCCCCGAAGCTTTCTTT.

This clone was counted between two and nine times. The chain recombines TRBV29-1 with TRBJ1-3, with D tentatively TRBD1 (5 bases). Germline V gives CDR1 SQVTM, CDR2 ANQGSEA. V was shortened by 5 bases and J by 0 bases, with 14 bases between the two germline ends. The CDR3 loop spans 15 amino acids. The CDR3 loop is CSVSPRQTSGNTIYF. CDR3 DNA sequence: TGCAGCGTTTCTCCCCGACAGACCTCTGGAAACACCATATATTTT.

The rearrangement joins TRBV15 to TRBJ2-4, with 7 positions matching TRBD1. The CDR3 extends over 19 amino acids. V dropped 1 base and J dropped 0; count of bases not matched to a gene: 12. CDR1 is LNHNV, CDR2 YYDKDF, per germline (reference sequence). CDR3 DNA sequence: TGTGCCACCAGCAGAGGGGATATGGGACAGATACTAGCCAAAAACATTCAGTACTTC. Translation: CATSRGDMGQILAKNIQYF.

The V and J genes are TRBV27 and TRBJ1-1; D remains unclear. The CDR3 is made up of 17 amino acids. In germline, CDR1 is MNHEY, CDR2 SMNVEV (reference sequence). The V and J ends lost 2 bases and 0 bases respectively, with 16 bases between them. The CDR3 is CASSLRGLRSMNTEAFF. The DNA for the CDR3 is TGTGCCAGCAGTTTACGAGGCTTACGGTCAATGAACACTGAAGCTTTCTTT.

V is TRBV7-9 and J is TRBJ2-7; D perhaps matches TRBD1 (5 bases). The CDR3 consists of 14 residues. The V end lost 3 bases, the J end lost 3 bases, and 12 bases lay between the germline ends. Germline CDR1 and CDR2: SEHNR and FQNEAQ (reference sequence). The CDR3 coding sequence is TGTGCCAGCAGCTTGTCGCTAGGGGACTACGAGCAGTACTTC. Translating it yields CASSLSLGDYEQYF.

The chain joins TRBV12-3 or TRBV12-4 to TRBJ1-2, with 9 bases that match TRBD1. The CDR3 has 13 residues. Unmatched junction bases numbered 5, after V lost 4 bases and J lost 8 bases. CDR3 sequence reads: CASSSGTGRGYTF. CDR3 nucleotides: TGTGCCAGCAGTTCGGGGACAGGGAGGGGCTACACCTTC.

The V gene is TRBV7-2, the J gene TRBJ2-1, with 7 bases that match TRBD2. The CDR3 runs 15 residues. V shed 2 bases, J shed 2 bases, and the junction held 3 bases outside the gene matches. Germline V gene sequence: CDR1 SGHTA, CDR2 FQGNSA. In DNA, the CDR3 is TGTGCCAGCAGCTTAAGGCTAGCGGCCTACAATGAGCAGTTCTTC. This gives the protein CASSLRLAAYNEQFF.

This clone was counted only a few times. This sequence joins TRBV5-1 and TRBJ1-3, with 7 bases lining up with TRBD1. Germline V CDR1 and CDR2: SGHRS, YFSETQ. The CDR3 sequence is 16 residues long. V gave up 4 bases and J gave up 3 bases; unmatched junction bases: 10. CDR3 nucleotides: TGCGCCAGCAGCGAGCAAAATCCAGGGGGTGGAAACACCATATATTTT. This sequence encodes CASSEQNPGGGNTIYF.

The gene calls are TRBV5-5 and TRBJ2-7, with 7 bases that match TRBD2. Germline V gene sequence: CDR1 SGHKS, CDR2 YYEKEE (reference sequence). The CDR3 has 15 residues. With 1 base clipped from V and 6 bases from J, the junction kept 10 bases outside the gene matches. CDR3 nucleotides: TGTGCCAGCAGCTTGCGGAGCGGGATTTCGTCCGAGCAGTACTTC. It yields the protein CASSLRSGISSEQYF.

The chain is built from TRBV5-4 and TRBJ1-5; 9 nucleotides match TRBD1. The junction had 8 bases not matched to a gene; V was cut back by 2 bases and J by 5 bases. Germline CDR1 is SGHNT and CDR2 is YYREEE (reference sequence). CDR3 length: 16 residues. The DNA for the CDR3 is TGTGCCAGCAGCTTTGGGACAGGGAAGGGGCATCAGCCCCAGCATTTT. Translated, it gives CASSFGTGKGHQPQHF.

The chain has TRBV7-9 and TRBJ1-1; D not certain. The CDR3 contains 11 residues. CDR1 SEHNR and CDR2 FQNEAQ come from the germline V gene (reference sequence). Trimming took 4 bases from V and 11 from J, leaving 11 bases between them. The CDR3 nucleotides read TGTGCCAGCAGCTCCGATAGAGAGGCTTTCTTT. It specifies CASSSDREAFF. The whole variable domain, remainder taken from reference TRBV7-9 and TRBJ1-1, is DTGVSQNPRHKITKRGQNVTFRCDPISEHNRLYWYRQTLGQGPEFLTYFQNEAQLEKSRLLSDRFSAERPKGSFSTLEIQRTEQGDSAMYLCASSSDREAFFGQGTRLTVV.

The rearrangement uses TRBV29-1 and TRBJ1-1; the D gene is possibly TRBD1 (6 bases). Germline CDR1 is SQVTM and CDR2 is ANQGSEA. This CDR3 comprises 13 residues. V dropped 6 bases and J dropped 4 bases, with 15 bases sitting between them. The CDR3 bases are TGCAGCGTCCAGGGGAAGGCCCCCACTGAAGCTTTCTTT. Its protein is CSVQGKAPTEAFF.

V gene TRBV9 combines with J gene TRBJ2-3; 8 positions match TRBD2. This CDR3 comprises 17 residues. The V gene's germline CDR1 is SGDLS and CDR2 YYNGEE. Trimming at V came to 4 bases and at J to 4 bases, leaving 14 bases not matched to a gene. The CDR3 reads CASSPRIGGGVADTQYF. In nucleotides, the CDR3 is TGTGCCAGCAGCCCTCGAATCGGGGGGGGCGTCGCAGATACGCAGTATTTT.

The rearrangement links TRBV4-1 to TRBJ2-7; TRBD1 aligns across 7 bases. CDR1 and CDR2 from the germline V gene are MGHRA and YSYEKL. CDR3 length equals 15 residues. V dropped 4 bases and J dropped 2; count of bases not matched to a gene: 8. The CDR3 bases are TGCGCCAGCAGCCGCTCAGGGGGTGCAACCTACGAGCAGTACTTC. Translating gives CASSRSGGATYEQYF.

This clone came up a few times. The CDR3 loop is CASSLPGQGAWGTEAFF. The CDR3 DNA reads as TGTGCCAGCTCCCTCCCGGGACAGGGGGCGTGGGGCACTGAAGCTTTCTTT. This chain connects TRBV18 to TRBJ1-1; 12 nucleotides line up with TRBD1. The junction had 12 bases not matched to a gene; V was cut back by 6 bases and J by 4 bases. Germline V lookup: CDR1 KGHSH, CDR2 LQKENI. The CDR3 is 17 amino acids.